Following are 5 T cell receptor beta chains from one sample sequenced in a study of cytomegalovirus exposure and HLA in healthy donors. PCR employed 60 Vbeta and 13 Jbeta primers. Only in-frame clones appear in the TCRdb table, and some are missing; sequencing was by immunoSEQ multiplex PCR. Of 80,000 to 130,000 clones in the sample, around 75% were seen once. The sequencing sample was made of PBMCs. All receptors derive from a woman between 18 and 29 years old in good health and CMV-seropositive.

The chain has TRBV13 and TRBJ1-4; maybe TRBD1 (5 bases). Trimming left V 0 bases short and J 5 bases short, with 7 bases between. Germline assignment: CDR1 PRHDT and CDR2 FYEKMQ (reference sequence). This CDR3 is 14 amino acids long. The DNA of the CDR3 is TGTGCCAGCAGCTTAGGGGGGCGGAATGAAAAACTGTTTTTT. Its translation: CASSLGGRNEKLFF.

This clone appeared a few times. The V and J genes are TRBV7-6 and TRBJ2-1; possible D gene TRBD1, 5 bases. Germline lookup yields CDR1 SGHVS and CDR2 FNYEAQ. V lost 0 bases and J lost 5, with 32 bases in between. This CDR3 contains 22 residues. CDR3 sequence (DNA): TGTGCCAGCAGCTTAGCGCTAGGTCAGGGTTTTTTCTGGCCCCTAGGCCACAATGAGCAGTTCTTC. This encodes CASSLALGQGFFWPLGHNEQFF.

J is TRBJ1-1 and V is TRBV5-1; no firm D call. The CDR3 runs 14 residues. The germline V and J ends were trimmed by 5 bases and 0 bases, with 11 bases remaining between them. CDR1 SGHRS and CDR2 YFSETQ come from the germline V gene. The CDR3 DNA reads as TGCGCCAGCAGGGGCCAGAGCATGAACACTGAAGCTTTCTTT. Amino acid sequence: CASRGQSMNTEAFF.

The chain joins TRBV27 to TRBJ2-5; the match to TRBD2 covers 8 bases. The CDR3 sequence is 15 residues long. Germline V gene sequence: CDR1 MNHEY, CDR2 SMNVEV (reference sequence). The J segment lost 3 bases and the V segment lost 3 bases, leaving 6 bases of the junction unmatched. CDR3 sequence (DNA): TGTGCCAGCAGTTTCGGGGGGGCCGGCAAAGAGACCCAGTACTTC. Translating gives CASSFGGAGKETQYF.

This chain joins TRBV20-1 and TRBJ1-2, with D unresolved. The CDR3 sequence is 11 residues long. Germline V lookup: CDR1 DFQATT, CDR2 SNEGSKA (reference sequence). Trimming pared 7 bases from V and 4 bases from J, leaving 10 bases between. This CDR3 reads CSVQASYGYTF. The CDR3 DNA reads as TGCAGTGTCCAGGCGTCCTATGGCTACACCTTC.